This TCR beta chain was profiled in a study of Ad26.COV2.S vaccination and SARS-CoV-2 variants. Some clones are missing from TCRdb's copy, which holds only in-frame ones; the method was immunoSEQ multiplex PCR. The sample includes 300,000 to 400,000 clones, roughly nine tenths seen only once; the top ten take about 5%. Regarding treatment: over 15 received Ad26.COV2.S at low or high dose, single or two shots; about 5 received placebo; per-sample allocation not given. Specimens were obtained on day 63 following the first vaccine or placebo injection. The germline V gene encodes CDR1 MGHRA and CDR2 YSYEKL. CDR3 length: 14 residues. V trimming: 6 bases; J trimming: 8 bases; junction bases outside the gene matches: 9.

Sequencing used peripheral blood, obtained in a trial of Ad26.COV2.S vaccine versus placebo. This receptor was taken from a person aged 18 to 59 who received the Ad26.COV2.S COVID-19 vaccine or a placebo. The chain recombines TRBV4-1 with TRBJ1-4; 7 bases are a match to TRBD1. The CDR3 DNA sequence: TGCGCCAGCAGTCATCGACAGGGCGGGGAAAAACTGTTTTTT. Translating it yields CASSHRQGGEKLFF.